The 9 T cell receptor beta chains listed next were all sequenced from one sample in a study of blood T cells in healthy people across ages. Through a sample-barcoded 5' primer and a J-beta primer mix, a second PCR was run for roughly 7 to 11 cycles. TCRdb redid the calling of the 5' RACE reads with MiXCR, one entry per CDR3 protein. The repertoire holds over 1,500,000 distinct CDR3 sequences, 39% seen once, with 20% to 25% in the top ten. The specimen sequenced was blood. The receptors originated from a human donor in good health.

The chain combines TRBV28 with TRBJ1-6; D not resolved. This CDR3 is 12 amino acids long. Germline V gene data show CDR1 as MDHEN and CDR2 as SYDVKM. V dropped 5 bases and J dropped 11 bases, with 10 bases sitting between them. CDR3 in DNA: TGTGCCAGCAGTCAGAGGTCCCCACCCCTCCACTTT. Its protein product is CASSQRSPPLHF.

This rearrangement joins TRBV4-3 to TRBJ1-1, with D tentatively TRBD1 (6 bases). CDR1 is LGHNA, CDR2 YSLEER, per germline. Trimming removed 3 bases from V and 7 bases from J, with 21 bases in between. The CDR3 loop spans 16 amino acids. In DNA form, the CDR3 reads TGCGCCAGCAGCCACCCGATCACAGGGTCCCAGAGTGAAGCTTTCTTT. Its protein product is CASSHPITGSQSEAFF.

The chain combines TRBV4-2 with TRBJ2-3; a possible D gene is TRBD2 (5 bases). Trimming took off 1 base at V and 1 base at J, with 9 bases between the two ends. Germline loops: CDR1 LGHNA, CDR2 YNFKEQ. This CDR3 comprises 15 residues. The CDR3 region is CASSQVAQGTDTQYF. The CDR3 bases are TGTGCCAGCAGCCAAGTAGCGCAGGGCACAGATACGCAGTATTTT.

The V call is TRBV14, the J call TRBJ1-4, with a weak D call TRBD1 (6 bases). Germline-derived CDR1 and CDR2 are SGHDN and FVKESK. With 6 bases removed from V and 0 bases from J, the gap between germline ends came to 17 bases. The CDR3 spans 17 residues. DNA of the CDR3: TGTGCCAGCAGTCCTTCGTTTGGGGGCTCAACTAATGAAAAACTGTTTTTT. Translation gives CASSPSFGGSTNEKLFF.

This chain uses TRBV5-1 with TRBJ2-4; no reliable D call. The closer fit of TRBJ2-7 to the DNA end suggests the J call may be wrong. The CDR3 extends over 13 amino acids. Germline V gene data show CDR1 as SGHRS and CDR2 as YFSETQ. CDR3 bases: TGCGCCAGCAGCCGATGGACGGACTACGAGCAGTACTTC. This sequence encodes CASSRWTDYEQYF.

This chain joins TRBV7-2 and TRBJ2-4, with D possibly TRBD2 on 6 matching bases. Trimming removed 5 bases from V and 9 bases from J, with 17 bases in between. Germline assignment: CDR1 SGHTA and CDR2 FQGNSA. CDR3 length: 14 amino acids. The CDR3 DNA reads as TGTGCCAGCAGCGCATCAAGTATGGGGGGCATTCAGTACTTC. This gives the protein CASSASSMGGIQYF.

The V and J genes are TRBV4-3 and TRBJ2-5; tentative D call: TRBD2 (5 bases). Germline V gives CDR1 LGHNA, CDR2 YSLEER. The V gene lost 4 bases and the J gene lost 11 bases, with 26 bases spanning the gap. The CDR3 runs to 16 residues. The CDR3 reads CASSPSRAPKLREQYF. CDR3 sequence (DNA): TGCGCCAGCAGCCCTTCTAGGGCCCCCAAGCTTAGGGAGCAGTACTTC.

A single count supports this clonotype. The gene calls are TRBV2 and TRBJ2-5; D is ambiguous. Germline loops: CDR1 SNHLY, CDR2 FYNNEI. This CDR3 contains 14 residues. The V and J ends lost 1 base and 1 base respectively, with 7 bases between them. The CDR3 nucleotides are TGTGCCAGCAGTGAAGGACAAACCCAAGAGACCCAGTACTTC. Its protein is CASSEGQTQETQYF.

The CDR3: CASSLAGGFGGNTIYF. The CDR3 nucleotides are TGTGCCAGCAGCTTAGCAGGAGGGTTCGGAGGAAACACCATATATTTT. This rearrangement joins TRBV7-8 to TRBJ1-3; D is ambiguous. Germline V gene data show CDR1 as SGHVS and CDR2 as FQNEAQ. Deletions cut 0 bases from V and 4 bases from J, with 13 bases between. There are 16 residues in the CDR3.